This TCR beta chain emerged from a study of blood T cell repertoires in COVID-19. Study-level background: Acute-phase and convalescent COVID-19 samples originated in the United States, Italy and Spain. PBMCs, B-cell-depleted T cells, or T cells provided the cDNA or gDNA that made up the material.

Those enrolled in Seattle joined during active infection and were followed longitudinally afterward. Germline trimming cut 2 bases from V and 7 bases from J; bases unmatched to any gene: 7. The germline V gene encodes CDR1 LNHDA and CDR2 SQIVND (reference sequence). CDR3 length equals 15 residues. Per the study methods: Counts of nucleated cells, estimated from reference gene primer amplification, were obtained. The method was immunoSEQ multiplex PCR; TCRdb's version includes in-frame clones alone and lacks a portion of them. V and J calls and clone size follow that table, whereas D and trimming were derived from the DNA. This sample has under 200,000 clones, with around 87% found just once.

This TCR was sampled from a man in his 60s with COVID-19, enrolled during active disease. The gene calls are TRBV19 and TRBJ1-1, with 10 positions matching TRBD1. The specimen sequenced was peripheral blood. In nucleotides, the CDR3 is TGTGCCAGTAGTATATTGACAGGGGGCGCGAATGAAGCTTTCTTT. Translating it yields CASSILTGGANEAFF.